The T cell receptor beta chain under discussion was sequenced for a study of blood T cell repertoires in COVID-19 (dated by TCRdb to 2018 to 2021). For context, the study as a whole: The collaborator samples originated in the United States, Italy and Spain and spanned the acute and convalescent phases of COVID-19. The material from the prospective study consisted of cDNA or gDNA derived from T cells, B-cell-depleted T cells, or PBMCs. Subjects who had been exposed to COVID-19, were actively infected with it, or had recovered from it provided the deeply sampled blood TCRbeta repertoires that made up the dataset. The repertoires were released in a freely available public database meant as a resource for research on the immune response to SARS-CoV-2. Samples were obtained from the ongoing ImmuneRACE study (first 160 participants) and from some 1,200 subjects provided by 6 global collaborators. The sample metadata nearly always contained a de-identified subject ID, COVID-19 status, age in years and sex. HLA class I and class II types, where available, came from metadata supplied by the sample provider rather than from assay-based typing.

The CDR3 spans 11 residues, from the cysteine through the phenylalanine. The retained sequence is limited to the CDR3, 33 bases, with the frame set at the first base. According to the germline V gene (reference sequence), CDR1 reads DFQATT and CDR2 reads SNEGSKA. V is reduced by 2 bases and J by 8 bases, leaving a spacing of 9 bases between them. Study-level results and caveats: Clinical and demographic metadata were provided uncurated, with the amount varying by source and participant.

Turning to this clone: The antigen it recognizes is unknown. Base qualities are not at hand, and no much larger clone is one base apart.

Whole blood was collected in K2EDTA tubes by collaborating institutions according to the institutions' own protocols. For TCRbeta analysis, collaborators shipped samples as frozen whole blood, isolated PBMCs, or DNA extracted from either of those sample types. TCRbeta CDR3 regions were amplified from genomic DNA by means of the immunoSEQ Assay, a bias-controlled multiplex PCR. Concerning the study's data processing: The number of nucleated cells in each sample was estimated by amplification of reference gene primers within the assay. Sequence reads were collapsed and filtered to measure the absolute abundance of every unique TCRbeta CDR3 rearrangement. For each sample, productive Simpson clonality was calculated by taking the square root of Simpson's diversity index across productive rearrangements. Drawn from immuneACCESS, this table holds only the in-frame rearrangements with V and J called that TCRdb kept. Clones are partly lost; checked studies trace under half to an unresolved V gene and leave the rest unexplained. V, J and clone size derive from that table, while D and trimming were established from the DNA sequence. Present in this sample are 40,000 to 55,000 clones, roughly 91% of which were seen just once. The ten largest clones take up about 27% of the sample.

The TCR was taken from a human donor in a cohort sampled during active COVID-19. The specimen was peripheral blood. The chain employs TRBV20-1 and TRBJ1-1, with a weak D call of TRBD1 (6 bases match). The CDR3 amino acid sequence is: CSARRGAEAFF. The nucleotides are TGCAGTGCTAGACGGGGGGCGGAAGCTTTCTTT.